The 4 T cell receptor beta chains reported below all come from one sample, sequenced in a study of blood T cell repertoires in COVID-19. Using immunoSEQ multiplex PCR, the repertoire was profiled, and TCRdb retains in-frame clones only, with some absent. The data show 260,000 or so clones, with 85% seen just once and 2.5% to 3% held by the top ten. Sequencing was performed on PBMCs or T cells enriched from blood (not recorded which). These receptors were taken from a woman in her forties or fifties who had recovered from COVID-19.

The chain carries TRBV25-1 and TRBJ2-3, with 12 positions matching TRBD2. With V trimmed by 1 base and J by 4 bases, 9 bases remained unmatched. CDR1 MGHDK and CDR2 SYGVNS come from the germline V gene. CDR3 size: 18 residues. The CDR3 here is CASSESLLAGGVPDTQYF. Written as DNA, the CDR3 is TGTGCCAGCAGTGAATCCCTACTAGCGGGAGGTGTCCCAGATACGCAGTATTTT.

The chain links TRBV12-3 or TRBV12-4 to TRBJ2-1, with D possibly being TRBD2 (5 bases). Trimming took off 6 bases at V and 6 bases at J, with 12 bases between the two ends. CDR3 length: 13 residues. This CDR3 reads CASSLRDPNEQFF. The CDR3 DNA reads TGTGCCAGCAGCCTGAGGGATCCCAATGAGCAGTTCTTC.

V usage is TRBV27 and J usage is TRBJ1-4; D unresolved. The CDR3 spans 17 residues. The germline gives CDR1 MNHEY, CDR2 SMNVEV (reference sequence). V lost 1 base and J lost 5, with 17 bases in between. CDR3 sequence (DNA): TGTGCCAGCAGTTTATTATACAGCGGCCGAGGAAATGAAAAACTGTTTTTT. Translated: CASSLLYSGRGNEKLFF.

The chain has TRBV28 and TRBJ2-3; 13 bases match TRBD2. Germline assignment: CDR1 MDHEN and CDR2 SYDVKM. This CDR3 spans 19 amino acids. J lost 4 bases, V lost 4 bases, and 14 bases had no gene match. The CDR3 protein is CASSSRELAGGPIADTQYF. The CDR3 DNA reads TGTGCCAGCAGTTCCCGCGAACTAGCGGGGGGGCCTATAGCAGATACGCAGTATTTT.